These 28 T cell receptor beta chains originate from one sample sequenced in a study of spatial heterogeneity in lung cancer. Time point in this sample: sample taken at primary tumor resection. TCRdb used MiXCR to reprocess the 5' RACE reads, holding one entry per CDR3 protein. Here the sample spans more than 20,000 distinct CDR3 sequences, 4.5% to 7% being singletons. The sample in question was PBMCs, obtained at surgery. These receptors came from a male donor with early-stage non-small cell lung cancer.

This clonotype was observed many times. The gene calls are TRBV15 and TRBJ1-1, with D perhaps TRBD1 (5 bases). V gave up 2 bases and J gave up 4 bases, with 5 bases separating them. The germline CDR1 and CDR2 sequences are LNHNV and YYDKDF (reference sequence). The CDR3 runs to 12 residues. CDR3 coding DNA: TGTGCCACCAGCAGACAGGGCACTGAAGCTTTCTTT. This translates into CATSRQGTEAFF.

This clonotype was found many times. The V and J genes are TRBV7-9 and TRBJ2-7; 14 nucleotides match TRBD2. V shed 11 bases, J shed 12 bases, and the junction held 24 bases outside the gene matches. The CDR3 covers 17 residues. Germline assignment: CDR1 SEHNR and CDR2 FQNEAQ (reference sequence). The CDR3 DNA is TGTGCCGCTGAAGACTTGGACCCGGGACTAGCGGGAGTCGGCATGTACTTC. Translating it yields CAAEDLDPGLAGVGMYF.

In this sample, this clonotype is medium-sized. The V call is TRBV29-1, the J call TRBJ1-5; weak D call: TRBD1 (5 bases). CDR1 and CDR2 from the germline V gene are SQVTM and ANQGSEA. V gave up 6 bases and J gave up 6 bases, with 12 bases separating them. This CDR3 spans 12 amino acids. The CDR3 nucleotides are TGCAGCGTGGCGGGGGGTGGTCAGCCCCAGCATTTT. It yields the protein CSVAGGGQPQHF.

This clonotype was picked up a small number of times. This rearrangement joins TRBV5-6 to TRBJ1-2, with D hard to call. The CDR3 has 14 amino acids. The V gene lost 1 base and the J gene lost 3 bases, with 10 bases spanning the gap. Looked up from germline, CDR1 is SGHDT and CDR2 is YYEEEE. CDR3 nucleotide sequence: TGTGCCAGCAGCTTGAGGCAGGCTTACTATGGCTACACCTTC. This codes for CASSLRQAYYGYTF.

This clonotype was detected only a few times. The rearrangement joins TRBV7-9 to TRBJ1-1; D gene unclear. Germline loops: CDR1 SEHNR, CDR2 FQNEAQ (reference sequence). This CDR3 comprises 12 residues. V lost 5 bases, J lost 6 bases, and 10 bases lay in between. The CDR3 is CASSDRDSEAFF. The CDR3 nucleotides are TGTGCCAGCAGCGACCGTGACTCTGAAGCTTTCTTT.

This clonotype was picked up many times. Here the CDR3 DNA reads TGTGCCAGTAGCCGATCACAGAACTTTCAAGAGACCCAGTACTTC. It is translated as CASSRSQNFQETQYF. The V and J genes are TRBV19 and TRBJ2-5; D unclear. Germline V lookup: CDR1 LNHDA, CDR2 SQIVND (reference sequence). V gave up 6 bases and J gave up 2 bases, with 16 bases separating them. CDR3 length equals 15 residues.

This clonotype appeared many times. The rearrangement uses TRBV7-9 and TRBJ2-7, with D hard to call. The V end was cut by 0 bases, the J end by 6 bases, with 12 bases between. Germline V CDR1 and CDR2: SEHNR, FQNEAQ (reference sequence). The CDR3 loop spans 14 amino acids. CDR3: CASSLAVRPGEQYF. For the CDR3, the DNA is TGTGCCAGCAGCTTAGCCGTCCGCCCAGGCGAGCAGTACTTC.

This clonotype was counted ten times or more. CDR3 DNA sequence: TGTGCCAGCAGCTCGATGGGACAGGGGAACACTGAAGCTTTCTTT. This encodes CASSSMGQGNTEAFF. The rearrangement joins TRBV7-9 to TRBJ1-1, with 9 bases lining up with TRBD1. Trimming removed 4 bases from V and 1 base from J; junction bases left unmatched: 4. Germline V CDR1 and CDR2: SEHNR, FQNEAQ (reference sequence). This CDR3 is 15 amino acids long.

Ten or more counts support this clonotype. The chain employs TRBV29-1 and TRBJ2-1; no reliable D call. The ends were cut back, 4 bases at V and 13 bases at J, with 14 bases in the middle. CDR1 and CDR2 (germline): SQVTM, ANQGSEA. CDR3 size: 11 residues. This CDR3 is CSVALISSQFF. CDR3 in DNA: TGCAGCGTTGCCCTCATTTCAAGTCAGTTCTTC.

The V and J genes are TRBV6-6 and TRBJ2-2, with 7 bases that match TRBD2. This CDR3 is built from 14 residues. Per the germline V gene, CDR1 is MNHNY and CDR2 is SVGAGI (reference sequence). Unmatched junction bases numbered 5, after V lost 4 bases and J lost 6 bases. The CDR3 nucleotides read TGTGCCAGCAGTTCACTAGCGACGGCCGGGGAGCTGTTTTTT. Protein sequence: CASSSLATAGELFF.

This clonotype was counted at least ten times. The J gene is TRBJ2-6, the V gene TRBV5-8; 8 bases are a match to TRBD1. This CDR3 has 17 residues. V was pared by 4 bases and J by 0 bases, with 6 bases of the junction left unmatched. The germline CDR1 and CDR2 sequences are SGHTS and YDEGEE. CDR3 loop: CASSRTGYVSGANVLTF. CDR3 nucleotides: TGTGCCAGCAGCAGGACAGGGTACGTCTCTGGGGCCAACGTCCTGACTTTC.

This clonotype was observed at least ten times. The chain couples TRBV9 to TRBJ2-6; weak D call: TRBD2 (5 bases). The CDR3 runs to 16 residues. V dropped 4 bases and J dropped 0 bases, with 11 bases sitting between them. Germline CDR1 is SGDLS and CDR2 is YYNGEE. CDR3 sequence: CASSLLGDSGANVLTF. The CDR3 nucleotides are TGTGCCAGCAGCCTACTGGGAGACTCTGGGGCCAACGTCCTGACTTTC.

This clonotype was detected ten times or more. The CDR3 DNA follows: TGTGCCAGCAGCACCTATACAGGGTTGTTTGGAGATACGCAGTATTTT. Translating it yields CASSTYTGLFGDTQYF. The gene calls are TRBV14 and TRBJ2-3, with a weak D call TRBD1 (6 bases). Germline V gene lookup returns CDR1 SGHDN and CDR2 FVKESK. The CDR3 consists of 16 residues. Trimming left V 5 bases short and J 5 bases short, with 20 bases between.

This clonotype was counted ten times or more. The chain joins TRBV24-1 to TRBJ2-3; D may match TRBD1 or TRBD2 (5 bases each). Trimming stripped 5 bases from V and 0 bases from J, with 11 bases between. CDR1 and CDR2 from the germline V gene are KGHDR and SFDVKD. CDR3 length equals 15 residues. This chain's CDR3 is CATSAGTSSTDTQYF. The CDR3 nucleotides read TGTGCCACCAGTGCGGGGACCTCTAGCACAGATACGCAGTATTTT.

This clonotype came up many times. The chain joins TRBV5-1 to TRBJ1-4; perhaps TRBD1 as D (6 bases). The CDR3 is made up of 15 amino acids. Deletions cut 2 bases from V and 11 bases from J, with 19 bases between. Germline V gene data show CDR1 as SGHRS and CDR2 as YFSETQ. The CDR3 DNA is TGCGCCAGCAGCTTATCTGACAGGCGCGGAGAGAAACTGTTTTTT. It encodes CASSLSDRRGEKLFF. Full variable domain (missing parts from reference TRBV5-1 and TRBJ1-4): KAGVTQTPRYLIKTRGQQVTLSCSPISGHRSVSWYQQTPGQGLQFLFEYFSETQRNKGNFPGRFSGRQFSNSRSEMNVSTLELGDSALYLCASSLSDRRGEKLFFGSGTQLSVL.

Many counts were recorded for this clonotype. For the CDR3, the DNA is TGCGCCAGCAGCTTCTTAGCGGGAGAAACCGGGGAGCTGTTTTTT. Its protein is CASSFLAGETGELFF. The chain uses TRBV5-1 and TRBJ2-2; 9 bases map to TRBD2. CDR3 size: 15 residues. Germline V CDR1 and CDR2: SGHRS, YFSETQ. J was trimmed by 5 bases and V by 2 bases; bases with no gene match: 4.

There are a few counts of this clonotype. CDR3 bases: TGTGCCAGCAGTTACAGGGGGGAAACCAAAAACATTCAGTACTTC. Its protein product is CASSYRGETKNIQYF. The chain joins TRBV28 to TRBJ2-4; 8 bases agree with TRBD1. V trimming: 4 bases; J trimming: 2 bases; junction bases outside the gene matches: 4. The germline V gene has CDR1 MDHEN and CDR2 SYDVKM. The CDR3 contains 15 residues.

This clonotype was recorded many times. It is unclear where the CDR3 begins or ends on the DNA, so no DNA is shown, and the CDR3 is as TCRdb lists it. J is TRBJ1-2 and V is TRBV2; the table's D call of TRBD1 was not tested on the DNA. Ends included, the CDR3 has 13 residues. The germline gives CDR1 SNHLY, CDR2 FYNNEI. The CDR3 here is CASTSGRTNGYTF.

This clonotype showed up many times. The rearrangement uses TRBV12-3 or TRBV12-4 and TRBJ1-2; possibly TRBD1 for D (5 bases). This CDR3 is built from 14 residues. The ends were cut back, 7 bases at V and 4 bases at J, with 16 bases in the middle. CDR3 in DNA: TGTGCCAGCACCCCAAGGCAGGGAACCTATGGCTACACCTTC. This codes for CASTPRQGTYGYTF.

This clonotype was counted ten times or more. The rearrangement uses TRBV7-9 and TRBJ1-4; D perhaps matches TRBD1 (5 bases). V shed 7 bases and J shed 8 bases, with 20 bases lying between them. The germline gives CDR1 SEHNR, CDR2 FQNEAQ (reference sequence). This CDR3 has 15 amino acids. The CDR3 loop is CASTHGALPPEKLFF. The CDR3 nucleotides read TGTGCCAGCACCCATGGGGCCCTTCCCCCAGAAAAACTGTTTTTT. The full variable domain, in which reference TRBV7-9 and TRBJ1-4 provide the parts outside the CDR3, is DTGVSQNPRHKITKRGQNVTFRCDPISEHNRLYWYRQTLGQGPEFLTYFQNEAQLEKSRLLSDRFSAERPKGSFSTLEIQRTEQGDSAMYLCASTHGALPPEKLFFGSGTQLSVL.

CDR3 sequence reads: CASPNPGGRDGANVLTF. The CDR3 DNA follows: TGTGCCAGCCCAAACCCGGGAGGCCGTGACGGGGCCAACGTCCTGACTTTC. The gene calls are TRBV18 and TRBJ2-6, with 7 bases aligning to TRBD2. With 8 bases clipped from V and 4 bases from J, the junction kept 14 bases outside the gene matches. This CDR3 spans 17 amino acids. Per the germline V gene, CDR1 is KGHSH and CDR2 is LQKENI.

This clonotype appeared many times. The gene calls are TRBV18 and TRBJ1-1; D is perhaps TRBD1 (6 bases). From germline, CDR1 is KGHSH and CDR2 LQKENI. Deletions cut 5 bases from V and 1 base from J, with 17 bases between. This CDR3 is built from 16 residues. CDR3 nucleotides: TGTGCCAGCTCAGGATATGGGGGGCGCGGGAACACTGAAGCTTTCTTT. It encodes CASSGYGGRGNTEAFF. Using reference TRBV18 and TRBJ1-1 for the parts outside the CDR3, the full variable domain is NAGVMQNPRHLVRRRGQEARLRCSPMKGHSHVYWYRQLPEEGLKFMVYLQKENIIDESGMPKERFSAEFPKEGPSILRIQQVVRGDSAAYFCASSGYGGRGNTEAFFGQGTRLTVV.

At least ten counts were recorded for this clonotype. CDR3 sequence reads: CASSTGTGEAKNIQYF. In nucleotides, the CDR3 is TGTGCCAGCAGCACCGGGACAGGGGAGGCCAAAAACATTCAGTACTTC. This chain links TRBV7-3 with TRBJ2-4; TRBD1 agrees at 10 bases. Unmatched junction bases numbered 5, after V lost 5 bases and J lost 1 base. CDR3 length: 16 residues. Germline CDR1 SGHTA, CDR2 FQGTGA.

This clonotype has a count of ten or more. The chain employs TRBV28 and TRBJ2-6; TRBD1 aligns across 8 bases. The length of the CDR3 is 16 residues. Germline CDR1 MDHEN, CDR2 SYDVKM. V gave up 5 bases and J gave up 0 bases; unmatched junction bases: 3. The DNA of the CDR3 is TGTGCCAGCAGTCAGGGGGCCCGCTCTGGGGCCAACGTCCTGACTTTC. Translated, it gives CASSQGARSGANVLTF.

This clonotype was counted ten times or more. This chain joins TRBV7-7 and TRBJ2-5; 7 bases are shared with TRBD2. The germline gives CDR1 SSHAT, CDR2 FNYEAQ (reference sequence). Trimming removed 0 bases from V and 2 bases from J; junction bases left unmatched: 6. This CDR3 is 16 amino acids long. CDR3 nucleotide sequence: TGTGCCAGCAGCTTAGCTCCGGGAGGCTATCAAGAGACCCAGTACTTC. Translated, it gives CASSLAPGGYQETQYF.

The V and J genes are TRBV3-1 and TRBJ2-2; weak D call: TRBD1 (5 bases). This CDR3 is built from 16 residues. Germline loops: CDR1 LGHDT, CDR2 YNNKEL (reference sequence). Between the trimmed V and J ends, which lost 5 bases and 5 bases, there was a span of 18 bases. Written as DNA, the CDR3 is TGTGCCAGCAGCTCAATCGAGCAGGGAAGGACCGGGGAGCTGTTTTTT. Translation gives CASSSIEQGRTGELFF.

In this sample, this clonotype turned up many times. The chain employs TRBV29-1 and TRBJ1-5; D is unclear. Trimming took 4 bases from V and 6 from J, leaving 7 bases between them. Germline assignment: CDR1 SQVTM and CDR2 ANQGSEA. CDR3 length: 11 amino acids. CDR3 DNA sequence: TGCAGCGTTGGCTGGACTCAGCCCCAGCATTTT. It translates to CSVGWTQPQHF.

This clonotype appeared many times. The chain joins TRBV5-1 to TRBJ2-5, with a tentative D call TRBD1 (5 bases). CDR1 and CDR2 from the germline V gene are SGHRS and YFSETQ. The CDR3 consists of 14 residues. V was pared by 4 bases and J by 2 bases, with 12 bases between. CDR3 DNA sequence: TGCGCCAGCAGCCCCCTGGGGCAGCAAGAGACCCAGTACTTC. This encodes CASSPLGQQETQYF. Drawing the rest from reference TRBV5-1 and TRBJ2-5, the complete variable domain is KAGVTQTPRYLIKTRGQQVTLSCSPISGHRSVSWYQQTPGQGLQFLFEYFSETQRNKGNFPGRFSGRQFSNSRSEMNVSTLELGDSALYLCASSPLGQQETQYFGPGTRLLVL.